This T cell receptor (beta chain) was retrieved from a study of blood T cell repertoires in COVID-19. Study-level information: PBMCs, B-cell-depleted T cells, or T cells provided the cDNA or gDNA that made up the material.

Germline V gene data show CDR1 as KGHSH and CDR2 as LQKENI. The CDR3 spans 13 residues. The ends were cut back, 2 bases at V and 4 bases at J, with 6 bases in the middle. Libraries were prepared by immunoSEQ multiplex PCR; TCRdb keeps only in-frame clonotypes and omits some of them. The sample has tens of thousands of clones, about 81% seen once. The chain couples TRBV18 to TRBJ1-5; TRBD1 might be the D (5 bases). Material for sequencing was peripheral blood. This receptor was taken from a human donor in a cohort sampled during active COVID-19. The CDR3 is CASSPDRNQPQHF. CDR3 in DNA: TGTGCCAGCTCACCAGACAGAAATCAGCCCCAGCATTTT.